This T cell receptor beta chain is from a study of CD8+ T cells in alopecia areata. Overall study context: Treated individuals took tofacitinib by mouth, 5 to 10 mg twice daily. The share of scalp area affected provided the severity score for treated patients.

After isolation, RNA underwent reverse transcription to generate cDNA as the sequencing template. Produced via immunoSEQ multiplex PCR; TCRdb's table is partial and in-frame only. The sample holds roughly 230,000 clones, approximately 40% seen once. This clone was detected only a few times. Its antigen is unknown. Treatment of the sample: oral pan-JAK inhibitor, 5-10 mg twice daily. Alopecia areata patients gave lesional scalp punch biopsies and peripheral blood samples. Whole-study findings and limits: Across lesional scalp, and particularly alopecia totalis/universalis, clonality surpassed that of normal scalp.

The sequenced sample was CD4+ T cells sorted from blood, obtained at approximately week 37, from a patient treated with tofacitinib. The origin of this receptor is a human donor with alopecia areata.

CDR3 sequence reads: CASSSNRDRVSDTGELFF. CDR3 bases: TGCGCCAGCAGTTCAAACCGGGACAGGGTTTCTGACACCGGGGAGCTGTTTTTT. V and J are TRBV23-1 and TRBJ2-2; 9 bases line up with TRBD1. TRBV23-1 is classed as an ORF, of uncertain function. This CDR3 spans 18 amino acids. V lost 5 bases, J lost 3 bases, and 13 bases stayed unmatched.